This T cell receptor beta chain was observed in a study of CD4 and CD8 cells across lung adenocarcinoma regions. This clonotype was observed a handful of times. A single record per CDR3 protein comes from TCRdb applying MiXCR to the PCR reads. The profile shows some 19,000 distinct CDR3 sequences, approximately 49% of them singletons. Localized lung adenocarcinoma, a non-small cell lung cancer, affected the donors. The V end lost 5 bases, the J end lost 7 bases, and 12 bases lay between the germline ends. The CDR3 totals 13 residues. Germline V gene sequence: CDR1 MNHNS, CDR2 SASEGT. This rearrangement joins TRBV6-1 to TRBJ2-1; the D gene is possibly TRBD1 (5 bases). This TCR was sampled from a female donor with lung adenocarcinoma. The CD4 and CD8 labels of this study may be unreliable. Sequenced input: CD8+ T cells from the center of a lung tumor. The CDR3: CASSLQGLNEQFF. CDR3 in DNA: TGTGCCAGCAGTCTCCAGGGTTTAAATGAGCAGTTCTTC.